These T cell receptor beta chains were read from a single sample in a study of shared clonotypes between healthy human individuals. Method: immunoSEQ multiplex PCR; TCRdb's copy keeps in-frame clones and lacks some. The repertoire holds about 2 million clones, with about 95% as singletons. Sequenced material: naive CD8+ T cells sorted from blood. All receptors come from a man aged 18 to 35 in good health. The CDR3 runs from the conserved cysteine through the conserved F or W. D genes are given only for firm matches. Only some rows state a clone size, as once, few, many or a class for expanded clones.

>TRBV4-1|.|TRBJ1-5|.
CASSQVGQPQHF
TGCGCCAGCAGCCAAGTTGGTCAGCCCCAGCATTTT
>TRBV2|.|TRBJ1-5|.
CASSDPGEGSNQPQHF
TGTGCCAGCAGTGACCCAGGAGAAGGGAGCAATCAGCCCCAGCATTTT
>TRBV11-2|.|TRBJ2-1|.
CASSPYPVGYNEQFF
TGTGCCAGCAGCCCCTACCCAGTAGGGTACAATGAGCAGTTCTTC
>TRBV5-6|TRBD2|TRBJ2-3|.
CASSFSLGSGSGDTQYF
TGTGCCAGCAGCTTTTCTTTGGGTAGCGGGAGTGGAGATACGCAGTATTTT
>TRBV4-3|TRBD2|TRBJ2-3|.
CASSPRTSGRDEDTQYF
TGCGCCAGCAGCCCCCGGACTAGCGGGAGGGATGAAGATACGCAGTATTTT
>TRBV28|.|TRBJ1-4|.
CASTPSGQGWEKLFF
TGTGCCAGCACCCCCTCAGGGCAGGGGTGGGAAAAACTGTTTTTT
>TRBV30|TRBD2|TRBJ2-1|.
CAWSVGLAGGPGNEQFF
TGTGCCTGGAGTGTAGGGCTAGCGGGAGGGCCAGGGAATGAGCAGTTCTTC
>TRBV4-1|TRBD2|TRBJ2-2|.
CASSPTPSGRQTGELFF
TGCGCCAGCAGCCCCACTCCTAGCGGGAGGCAAACCGGGGAGCTGTTTTTT
>TRBV6-6|.|TRBJ2-2|.
CASSYSEGSGTGELFF
TGTGCCAGCAGTTACTCAGAGGGTTCGGGGACCGGGGAGCTGTTTTTT
>TRBV12-5|TRBD2|TRBJ2-3|.
CASGLGAGGPNTQYF
TGTGCTAGTGGTTTGGGAGCGGGAGGGCCGAATACGCAGTATTTT
>TRBV27|.|TRBJ2-1|once
CASSPGQGGNEQFF
TGTGCCAGCAGCCCGGGACAAGGTGGGAATGAGCAGTTCTTC
>TRBV4-1|TRBD2|TRBJ2-7|.
CASSQDSGDNEQYF
TGCGCCAGCAGCCAAGATAGCGGGGACAACGAGCAGTACTTC
>TRBV4-1|TRBD2|TRBJ2-5|once
CASSHPGLAWETQYF
TGCGCCAGCAGCCACCCGGGACTAGCCTGGGAGACCCAGTACTTC
>TRBV7-8|TRBD1|TRBJ1-1|.
CASSVLGQGILVANTEAFF
TGTGCCAGCAGCGTCCTGGGACAGGGGATATTGGTGGCGAACACTGAAGCTTTCTTT
>TRBV6-1|.|TRBJ1-6|few
CASSDRAHINSPLHF
TGTGCCAGCAGTGATAGGGCCCACATTAATTCACCCCTCCACTTT
>TRBV6-6|TRBD1|TRBJ2-7|.
CASSYGQGGYEQYF
TGTGCCAGCAGTTACGGACAGGGAGGCTACGAGCAGTACTTC
>TRBV9|.|TRBJ2-7|.
CASSEGGNPSYEQYF
TGTGCCAGCAGTGAGGGGGGGAATCCATCCTACGAGCAGTACTTC
>TRBV5-1|.|TRBJ2-3|.
CASSLGHTDTQYF
TGCGCCAGCAGCTTGGGACACACAGATACGCAGTATTTT
>TRBV7-6|.|TRBJ2-2|.
CASSLRRVDTGELFF
TGTGCCAGCAGCTTACGAAGGGTGGACACCGGGGAGCTGTTTTTT
>TRBV6-5|.|TRBJ1-2|.
CASSYLDSNYGYTF
TGTGCCAGCAGTTACCTGGATTCTAACTATGGCTACACCTTC
>TRBV28|TRBD1|TRBJ2-7|.
CASSLPGTGVYEQYF
TGTGCCAGCAGTTTGCCCGGGACAGGGGTATACGAGCAGTACTTC
>TRBV14|.|TRBJ1-1|.
CASSQDSHNTEAFF
TGTGCCAGCAGCCAAGATAGCCACAACACTGAAGCTTTCTTT
>TRBV27|.|TRBJ2-7|.
CASSVAEMIHEQYF
TGTGCCAGCAGTGTAGCCGAGATGATCCACGAGCAGTACTTC
>TRBV9|.|TRBJ2-3|.
CASSVYSVGGHTDTQYF
TGTGCCAGCAGCGTTTACTCGGTGGGGGGACACACAGATACGCAGTATTTT
>TRBV7-9|.|TRBJ1-1|.
CASSWAGGTEAFF
TGTGCCAGCAGCTGGGCCGGGGGAACTGAAGCTTTCTTT
>TRBV28|.|TRBJ1-1|.
CASRVPQGTEAFF
TGTGCCAGCAGGGTCCCCCAGGGCACTGAAGCTTTCTTT
>TRBV30|TRBD2|TRBJ2-1|.
CAWSEWAGVWNEQFF
TGTGCCTGGAGTGAGTGGGCGGGAGTTTGGAATGAGCAGTTCTTC